The 19 T cell receptor beta chains listed next were all sequenced from one sample in a study of T-cell memory formation after mild COVID-19 (dated by TCRdb to about 2021). Library construction relied on 5' RACE. Sequencing used an Illumina NovaSeq 6000. The public reads were quality trimmed at Q25 with fastp and then assembled into clones with MiXCR by TCRdb, keeping productive beta chains. Every CDR3 protein is listed once, alongside the most common genes and DNA of its rows. Counted in this sample were around 340,000 distinct CDR3 sequences; roughly 13% of them appeared once. About a fifth of the sample goes to the ten largest clones. Sequenced: PBMCs or a T cell subset sorted from them (not recorded which). The receptors originated from a man aged 18 to 29 who had mild COVID-19 (a few samples of this study predate the infection). The sample titles of this study are shuffled in the database, so cell type and time point are left out; the donor was told from shared clones.

This clonotype has just a few counts. This sequence joins TRBV7-7 and TRBJ2-5; 9 nucleotides align to TRBD1. CDR1 is SSHAT, CDR2 FNYEAQ, per germline (reference sequence). The CDR3 is 16 amino acids. With V trimmed by 6 bases and J by 4 bases, 12 bases remained unmatched. CDR3 nucleotide sequence: TGTGCCAGCAGTCCAGGACCGGGACAGGGAGGAGAGACCCAGTACTTC. Its protein is CASSPGPGQGGETQYF.

The chain combines TRBV4-3 with TRBJ1-3; maybe TRBD1 (6 bases). CDR1 is LGHNA, CDR2 YSLEER, per germline. Trimming left V 2 bases short and J 4 bases short, with 12 bases between. The CDR3 spans 15 residues. CDR3: CASSQTGGLGNTIYF. CDR3 DNA sequence: TGCGCCAGCAGCCAAACCGGGGGCTTGGGAAACACCATATATTTT.

The chain recombines TRBV7-9 with TRBJ1-1; D uncertain. V was pared by 5 bases and J by 0 bases, with 4 bases between. This CDR3 region has 12 residues. In germline, CDR1 is SEHNR, CDR2 FQNEAQ (reference sequence). The DNA of the CDR3 is TGTGCCAGCAGCAGACTGAACACTGAAGCTTTCTTT. As protein: CASSRLNTEAFF.

The CDR3 is CSVSQGAYEQYF. As DNA, the CDR3 is TGCAGCGTTAGTCAGGGAGCCTACGAGCAGTACTTC. The chain employs TRBV29-1 and TRBJ2-7; D may correspond to TRBD1 or TRBD2 (5 bases each). Germline V gene sequence: CDR1 SQVTM, CDR2 ANQGSEA. Deletions cut 5 bases from V and 2 bases from J, with 10 bases between. The CDR3 runs 12 residues.

This clonotype was observed a few times. This chain uses TRBV29-1 with TRBJ2-7; no clear D gene. The CDR3 spans 12 residues. Germline CDR1 reads SQVTM; CDR2 reads ANQGSEA. V lost 5 bases to trimming and J lost 3 bases, with 11 bases between them. CDR3 amino acids: CSVRTADYEQYF. The CDR3 DNA reads as TGCAGCGTTCGCACGGCCGACTACGAGCAGTACTTC.

V gene TRBV7-9 combines with J gene TRBJ2-5; D gene uncertain. Trimming stripped 3 bases from V and 5 bases from J, with 13 bases between. The CDR3 loop spans 14 amino acids. The germline V gene has CDR1 SEHNR and CDR2 FQNEAQ (reference sequence). The CDR3 DNA reads TGTGCCAGCAGCTTCTTCCCTAGTGGGGAGACCCAGTACTTC. This sequence encodes CASSFFPSGETQYF.

This clonotype was counted only a few times. This chain uses TRBV21-1 with TRBJ2-7. TRBV21-1 is an annotated pseudogene. The CDR3 runs to 14 residues. CDR3 residues: CASSNSGSSYEQYV. The CDR3 bases are TGTGCCAGCAGCAATTCGGGGAGCTCCTACGAGCAGTACGTC.

The chain links TRBV12-3 or TRBV12-4 to TRBJ1-1; the D gene is possibly TRBD1 (5 bases). Trimming left V 4 bases short and J 4 bases short, with 7 bases between. This CDR3 is 12 amino acids long. The CDR3 reads CASSYRPTEAFF. The CDR3 coding sequence is TGTGCCAGCAGTTACAGGCCCACTGAAGCTTTCTTT.

The chain carries TRBV7-3 and TRBJ2-3; 7 bases line up with TRBD1. The V and J ends lost 5 bases and 0 bases, in that order; junction bases with no gene match: 5. Germline values: CDR1 SGHTA, CDR2 FQGTGA. This CDR3 contains 15 residues. This CDR3 reads CASSTGTASTDTQYF. The CDR3 bases are TGTGCCAGCAGCACCGGGACAGCCAGCACAGATACGCAGTATTTT.

This clonotype appeared a few times. The CDR3 loop reads CASSQDRRDRNEQFF. The CDR3 DNA reads as TGTGCCAGCAGCCAAGATCGAAGGGATCGGAATGAGCAGTTCTTC. The chain uses TRBV4-2 and TRBJ2-1; no clear D. The V gene lost 0 bases and the J gene lost 7 bases, with 13 bases spanning the gap. The CDR3 is 15 amino acids. Germline assignment: CDR1 LGHNA and CDR2 YNFKEQ.

The rearrangement uses TRBV23-1 and TRBJ2-2, with 10 bases that match TRBD2. TRBV23-1 is classed as an ORF, of uncertain function. V was clipped by 7 bases and J by 5 bases; unmatched bases: 7. CDR3 length: 15 residues. CDR3 DNA: TGCGCCAGCATGAAAGCGGGGGGGCGGACCGGGGAGCTGTTTTTT. It translates to CASMKAGGRTGELFF.

This clonotype occurred a few times. The chain links TRBV6-6 to TRBJ2-7; 12 nucleotides agree with TRBD1. The CDR3 loop spans 13 amino acids. Trimming at V came to 5 bases and at J to 7 bases, leaving 3 bases not matched to a gene. Germline CDR1 and CDR2: MNHNY and SVGAGI (reference sequence). This CDR3 is CASSQGQGAEQYV. CDR3 nucleotides: TGTGCCAGCAGTCAGGGACAGGGGGCAGAGCAGTACGTC.

This chain links TRBV6-5 with TRBJ1-2; a possible D gene is TRBD1 (5 bases). CDR1 is MNHEY, CDR2 SVGAGI, per germline. The CDR3 loop spans 15 amino acids. V lost 7 bases and J lost 6, with 21 bases in between. The CDR3 nucleotides are TGTGCCAGCAAATTCGAGGGGATCTTAGGAGATGGCTACACCTTC. Its protein product is CASKFEGILGDGYTF.

This clonotype was detected only a few times. The chain links TRBV5-6 to TRBJ2-7; D possibly corresponds to TRBD1 (5 bases). CDR1 and CDR2 (germline): SGHDT, YYEEEE. The CDR3 covers 14 residues. The germline V and J ends were trimmed by 0 bases and 0 bases, with 7 bases remaining between them. Written as DNA, the CDR3 is TGTGCCAGCAGCTTGGGTAGGGGCTCCTACGAGCAGTACTTC. Translation gives CASSLGRGSYEQYF.

This clonotype turned up a few times. The chain uses TRBV20-1 and TRBJ2-7, with 12 bases matching TRBD2. Looked up from germline, CDR1 is DFQATT and CDR2 is SNEGSKA (reference sequence). J lost 10 bases, V lost 0 bases, and 7 bases had no gene match. This CDR3 comprises 14 residues. The DNA of the CDR3 is TGCAGTGCTAGAGACTCCGGGACTAGCGGGCCTCAGTACTTC. It encodes CSARDSGTSGPQYF.

This clonotype was found a few times. The V call is TRBV7-9, the J call TRBJ1-1; D possibly corresponds to TRBD1 (5 bases). Trimming cost V 5 bases and J 3 bases, with 22 bases left between them. The CDR3 length is 17 residues. Germline CDR1 is SEHNR and CDR2 is FQNEAQ (reference sequence). The CDR3 spells CASSARVGSLTDTEAFF. The CDR3 nucleotides are TGTGCCAGCAGCGCCAGGGTAGGTTCCCTCACGGACACTGAAGCTTTCTTT.

The chain recombines TRBV7-2 with TRBJ2-2; D is perhaps TRBD2 (6 bases). Germline lookup yields CDR1 SGHTA and CDR2 FQGNSA. V gave up 0 bases and J gave up 3 bases, with 11 bases separating them. The CDR3 spans 16 residues. The DNA for the CDR3 is TGTGCCAGCAGCTTAGCCCGGGGGTTCGACACCGGGGAGCTGTTTTTT. This gives the protein CASSLARGFDTGELFF.

This clonotype has ten or more counts. This rearrangement joins TRBV27 to TRBJ1-1; TRBD1 matches at 11 bases. CDR3 length: 18 residues. V gave up 5 bases and J gave up 0 bases; unmatched junction bases: 11. In germline, CDR1 is MNHEY, CDR2 SMNVEV (reference sequence). CDR3 protein: CASSPSDRGLPLNTEAFF. CDR3 nucleotides: TGTGCCAGCAGTCCGTCGGACAGGGGGCTTCCATTGAACACTGAAGCTTTCTTT.

This clonotype was detected only a few times. The V and J genes are TRBV2 and TRBJ1-3; 8 bases are a match to TRBD1. V was pared by 6 bases and J by 2 bases, with 3 bases of the junction left unmatched. The length of the CDR3 is 14 residues. The germline V gene has CDR1 SNHLY and CDR2 FYNNEI. Written as DNA, the CDR3 is TGTGCCAGCAGGGGGACAGGCCCTGGAAACACCATATATTTT. Translation gives CASRGTGPGNTIYF.